Below, 27 T cell receptor beta chains from the same sample are listed, as sequenced in a study of blood T cell repertoires in COVID-19. The data were produced by immunoSEQ multiplex PCR, yet TCRdb's version contains in-frame clones alone and is incomplete. The data show roughly 150,000 clones, 81% seen once. The sequenced material came from peripheral blood. The receptors derive from a man in his 60s with active or convalescent COVID-19.

This clone showed up just a few times. CDR3 in amino acids: CASSEWGQGSSYNSPLHF. CDR3 bases: TGTGCCAGCAGTGAATGGGGACAGGGGAGCTCCTATAATTCACCCCTCCACTTT. The rearrangement uses TRBV6-1 and TRBJ1-6, with TRBD1 matching 10 bases. Germline V gives CDR1 MNHNS, CDR2 SASEGT. CDR3 length equals 18 residues. V gave up 2 bases and J gave up 0 bases; unmatched junction bases: 4.

This clone appeared once. The genes are TRBV5-4 and TRBJ2-7, with a weak D call TRBD2 (6 bases). Per the germline V gene, CDR1 is SGHNT and CDR2 is YYREEE (reference sequence). V lost 4 bases and J lost 2, with 13 bases in between. The CDR3 has 14 amino acids. For the CDR3, the DNA is TGTGCCAGCAGCCCTGGGACTCCGGCCTACGAGCAGTACTTC. Amino acids: CASSPGTPAYEQYF.

The V gene is TRBV6-6, the J gene TRBJ1-3; D call uncertain. Germline CDR1 and CDR2: MNHNY and SVGAGI (reference sequence). The CDR3 loop spans 14 amino acids. V was clipped by 5 bases and J by 0 bases, with 8 bases between them. This chain's CDR3 is CASSPQDSGNTIYF. The CDR3 coding sequence is TGTGCCAGCAGTCCCCAGGACTCTGGAAACACCATATATTTT.

This chain joins TRBV19 and TRBJ1-2; the D gene is possibly TRBD1 (6 bases). The V gene's germline CDR1 is LNHDA and CDR2 SQIVND (reference sequence). The CDR3 covers 14 residues. The V end lost 5 bases, the J end lost 5 bases, and 15 bases lay between the germline ends. The CDR3 spells CASSPQGNGYGYTF. CDR3 in DNA: TGTGCCAGTAGTCCTCAGGGGAATGGGTATGGCTACACCTTC.

The rearrangement joins TRBV28 to TRBJ2-7; possibly TRBD2 for D (6 bases). V lost 7 bases and J lost 2, with 15 bases in between. The germline V gene encodes CDR1 MDHEN and CDR2 SYDVKM. The CDR3 loop spans 14 amino acids. CDR3: CASNPLAVAYEQYF. CDR3 bases: TGTGCCAGCAACCCTTTAGCGGTGGCCTACGAGCAGTACTTC.

This chain joins TRBV9 and TRBJ2-2; 12 bases match TRBD2. This CDR3 has 19 residues. V lost 0 bases, J lost 2 bases, and 8 bases stayed unmatched. Germline V CDR1 and CDR2: SGDLS, YYNGEE. CDR3 DNA sequence: TGTGCCAGCAGCGTAGGGACTAGCGGGGTCCGCCGAAACACCGGGGAGCTGTTTTTT. This translates into CASSVGTSGVRRNTGELFF.

The gene calls are TRBV6-2 or TRBV6-3 and TRBJ1-5; D is perhaps TRBD1 (5 bases). The CDR3 spans 16 residues. Trimming stripped 5 bases from V and 6 bases from J, with 20 bases between. Germline lookup yields CDR1 MNHEY and CDR2 SVGEGT. Written as DNA, the CDR3 is TGTGCCAGCAGTCCCCCCCAGGGAGGGGCAAGTCAGCCCCAGCATTTT. Amino acids: CASSPPQGGASQPQHF.

This chain links TRBV5-1 with TRBJ1-6; 10 bases are a match to TRBD1. With V trimmed by 0 bases and J by 14 bases, 11 bases remained unmatched. The CDR3 length is 16 residues. The V gene's germline CDR1 is SGHRS and CDR2 YFSETQ. The CDR3 sequence: CASSLVGTGDLLSLHF. CDR3 DNA: TGCGCCAGCAGCTTGGTCGGGACAGGGGATCTTTTGTCCCTCCACTTT.

The chain links TRBV5-1 to TRBJ2-1, with TRBD2 matching 7 bases. CDR1 is SGHRS and CDR2 is YFSETQ in the germline V gene. This CDR3 is 16 amino acids long. Trimming cost V 4 bases and J 5 bases; bases outside gene matches: 12. CDR3 residues: CASSAPGGGRHNEQFF. In nucleotides, the CDR3 is TGCGCCAGCAGCGCACCGGGCGGGGGTAGGCACAATGAGCAGTTCTTC.

The chain recombines TRBV3-1 (or the pseudogene TRBV3-2) with TRBJ1-6; TRBD1 is a possible D gene (5 bases). From germline, CDR1 is LGHDT and CDR2 YNNKEL (reference sequence). Trimming removed 4 bases at V and 7 bases at J, with 8 bases between. The CDR3 has 13 amino acids. CDR3 in DNA: TGTGCCAGCAGCCCCCCAGGGAATTCACCCCTCCACTTT. It codes for CASSPPGNSPLHF.

The chain employs TRBV5-1 and TRBJ1-1; 10 nucleotides align to TRBD1. The CDR3 contains 15 residues. Germline trimming cut 4 bases from V and 4 bases from J; bases unmatched to any gene: 7. Germline CDR1 and CDR2: SGHRS and YFSETQ. CDR3 in amino acids: CASSTGQGGGTEAFF. In nucleotides, the CDR3 is TGCGCCAGCAGCACAGGACAGGGGGGCGGCACTGAAGCTTTCTTT.

V usage is TRBV11-1 and J usage is TRBJ1-1; D may be TRBD1 (5 bases). Germline CDR1 reads SGHAT; CDR2 reads FQDESV (reference sequence). The CDR3 extends over 13 amino acids. V shed 8 bases and J shed 1 base, with 11 bases lying between them. Here the CDR3 DNA reads TGTGCCAGCGGTCATCAGGGGAACACTGAAGCTTTCTTT. It yields the protein CASGHQGNTEAFF.

The chain carries TRBV4-1 and TRBJ2-5, with D possibly matching TRBD1 (5 bases). V shed 0 bases and J shed 5 bases, with 13 bases lying between them. The CDR3 covers 15 residues. The germline V gene has CDR1 MGHRA and CDR2 YSYEKL. CDR3: CASSQEDSSPETQYF. For the CDR3, the DNA is TGCGCCAGCAGCCAAGAAGACAGCTCCCCCGAGACCCAGTACTTC.

The chain is built from TRBV4-2 and TRBJ2-5; 10 positions agree with TRBD2. The V and J ends lost 4 bases and 1 base, in that order; junction bases with no gene match: 6. Germline V gene lookup returns CDR1 LGHNA and CDR2 YNFKEQ. This CDR3 spans 16 amino acids. Here the CDR3 DNA reads TGTGCCAGCAGCCCGGGAGCGGGAGGGGCCCAAGAGACCCAGTACTTC. This gives the protein CASSPGAGGAQETQYF.

The rearrangement uses TRBV27 and TRBJ2-7, with 7 positions matching TRBD2. The CDR3 is 18 amino acids. The V gene's germline CDR1 is MNHEY and CDR2 SMNVEV (reference sequence). Trimming cost V 3 bases and J 0 bases; bases outside gene matches: 14. CDR3 coding DNA: TGTGCCAGCAGTTTTTGGGCGGGAGTCACACCGAGCTCCTACGAGCAGTACTTC. Encoded protein: CASSFWAGVTPSSYEQYF.

The chain combines TRBV11-2 with TRBJ2-7, with D perhaps matching TRBD2 (5 bases). Germline CDR1 SGHAT, CDR2 FQNNGV. This CDR3 region has 14 residues. V lost 5 bases and J 6 bases, leaving 17 bases between the germline ends. CDR3 nucleotide sequence: TGTGCCAGCAGCCCTATCGGACTGGCAGGCGAGCAGTACTTC. Translated: CASSPIGLAGEQYF.

The chain recombines TRBV3-1 (or the pseudogene TRBV3-2) with TRBJ1-1, with TRBD1 matching 8 bases. Germline V gene data show CDR1 as LGHDT and CDR2 as YNNKEL (reference sequence). There are 16 residues in the CDR3. Trimming cost V 4 bases and J 0 bases; bases outside gene matches: 7. The CDR3 reads CASSPPGTGLNTEAFF. The CDR3 DNA follows: TGTGCCAGCAGCCCCCCTGGGACAGGTTTGAACACTGAAGCTTTCTTT.

This chain connects TRBV6-2 or TRBV6-3 to TRBJ2-1; 7 bases match TRBD1. This CDR3 has 15 residues. The ends lost 3 bases at V and 8 bases at J; junction bases unmatched: 10. Germline CDR1 and CDR2: MNHEY and SVGEGT. The CDR3 DNA reads as TGTGCCAGCAGTTATGGTACAGGGGCCGGAGATGAGCAGTTCTTC. Its protein product is CASSYGTGAGDEQFF.

V is TRBV21-1 and J is TRBJ2-1; the table assigns TRBD2, which was not confirmed against the DNA. TRBV21-1 is shown as a pseudogene. The CDR3 totals 16 residues. DNA for the CDR3: TGTGCCAGCAGCGCTAGCGGGGGGGCTGACTACAATGAGCAGTTCTTC. The encoded protein is CASSASGGADYNEQFF.

The chain combines TRBV28 with TRBJ1-6; 9 bases map to TRBD1. The length of the CDR3 is 15 residues. CDR1 is MDHEN and CDR2 is SYDVKM in the germline V gene. V shed 5 bases, J shed 4 bases, and the junction held 3 bases outside the gene matches. The CDR3 loop is CASSPGTGYNSPLHF. Written as DNA, the CDR3 is TGTGCCAGCAGTCCAGGGACAGGGTATAATTCACCCCTCCACTTT.

The chain joins TRBV24-1 to TRBJ1-2; D uncertain. The CDR3 sequence is 13 residues long. Trimming cost V 4 bases and J 8 bases, with 13 bases left between them. Per germline, CDR1 KGHDR and CDR2 SFDVKD. CDR3 loop: CATSEWEGEGYTF. CDR3 nucleotide sequence: TGTGCCACCAGTGAATGGGAGGGAGAGGGCTACACCTTC.

This clone was seen only a few times. This chain links TRBV28 with TRBJ1-5; D not resolved. The V end was cut by 2 bases, the J end by 2 bases, with 13 bases between. This CDR3 region has 16 residues. Germline lookup yields CDR1 MDHEN and CDR2 SYDVKM. Here the CDR3 reads CASSLKEGWGNQPQHF. The CDR3 DNA sequence: TGTGCCAGCAGTTTAAAGGAGGGTTGGGGCAATCAGCCCCAGCATTTT.

This clone came up once. The chain joins TRBV15 to TRBJ2-5; D is unresolved. The J call is in doubt because the DNA end fits TRBJ2-7 better. Germline V CDR1 and CDR2: LNHNV, YYDKDF (reference sequence). The CDR3 is made up of 11 amino acids. CDR3 region: CATSRDNEQYF. DNA of the CDR3: TGTGCCACCAGCAGAGATAACGAGCAGTACTTC.

The chain is built from TRBV9 and TRBJ1-2, with 8 bases identical to TRBD1. The CDR3 runs to 16 residues. The trim removed 0 bases at V and 7 bases at J, leaving 11 bases unmatched. Germline V CDR1 and CDR2: SGDLS, YYNGEE. For the CDR3, the DNA is TGTGCCAGCAGCGTAGATTTAGTGGCAGGGGGCTTTGGCTACACCTTC. Translation: CASSVDLVAGGFGYTF.

V is TRBV11-1 and J is TRBJ2-1; unclear D gene. Germline CDR1 and CDR2: SGHAT and FQDESV (reference sequence). V lost 1 base and J lost 2, with 9 bases in between. The CDR3 has 15 amino acids. The CDR3 protein is CASSLEEATYNEQFF. In nucleotides, the CDR3 is TGTGCCAGCAGCTTAGAAGAGGCTACCTACAATGAGCAGTTCTTC. Full variable domain (missing parts from reference TRBV11-1 and TRBJ2-1): EAEVAQSPRYKITEKSQAVAFWCDPISGHATLYWYRQILGQGPELLVQFQDESVVDDSQLPKDRFSAERLKGVDSTLKIQPAELGDSAMYLCASSLEEATYNEQFFGPGTRLTVL.

V gene TRBV7-9 combines with J gene TRBJ2-7; D gene unclear. The CDR3 is made up of 19 amino acids. Trimming stripped 5 bases from V and 2 bases from J, with 28 bases between. CDR1 SEHNR and CDR2 FQNEAQ come from the germline V gene (reference sequence). The CDR3, as DNA: TGTGCCAGCAGCCTACCCCCCTACTCCCCCCCCCAGGTCCCCTACGAGCAGTACTTC. This translates into CASSLPPYSPPQVPYEQYF. Full variable domain (missing parts from reference TRBV7-9 and TRBJ2-7): DTGVSQNPRHKITKRGQNVTFRCDPISEHNRLYWYRQTLGQGPEFLTYFQNEAQLEKSRLLSDRFSAERPKGSFSTLEIQRTEQGDSAMYLCASSLPPYSPPQVPYEQYFGPGTRLTVT.

The chain employs TRBV29-1 and TRBJ2-1; 7 nucleotides align to TRBD1. V shed 2 bases, J shed 8 bases, and the junction held 0 bases outside the gene matches. CDR3 size: 11 residues. Germline loops: CDR1 SQVTM, CDR2 ANQGSEA. In DNA, the CDR3 is TGCAGCGTTGAAAGGGGGCATGAGCAGTTCTTC. The encoded protein is CSVERGHEQFF.